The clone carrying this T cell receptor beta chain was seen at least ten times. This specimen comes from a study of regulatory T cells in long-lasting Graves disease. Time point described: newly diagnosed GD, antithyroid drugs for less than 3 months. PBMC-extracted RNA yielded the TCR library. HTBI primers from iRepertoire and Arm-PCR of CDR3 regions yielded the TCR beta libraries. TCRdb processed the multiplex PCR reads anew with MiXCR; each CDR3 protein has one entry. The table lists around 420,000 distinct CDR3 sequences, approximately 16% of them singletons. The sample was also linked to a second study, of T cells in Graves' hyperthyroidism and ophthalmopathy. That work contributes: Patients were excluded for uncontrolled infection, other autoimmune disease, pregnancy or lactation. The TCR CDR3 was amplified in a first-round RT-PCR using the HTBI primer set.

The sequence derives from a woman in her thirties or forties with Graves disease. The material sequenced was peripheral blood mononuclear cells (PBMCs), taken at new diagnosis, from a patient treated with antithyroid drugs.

CDR3 bases: TGCGCCAGCAGCACACCCCCGCCGCGGGACAGGGTATACGAGCAGTACTTC. It is translated as CASSTPPPRDRVYEQYF. The genes are TRBV5-1 and TRBJ2-7; TRBD1 matches at 9 bases. This CDR3 contains 17 residues. J was trimmed by 4 bases and V by 4 bases; bases with no gene match: 15. The germline gives CDR1 SGHRS, CDR2 YFSETQ. Supplemented by reference TRBV5-1 and TRBJ2-7, the full variable domain reads KAGVTQTPRYLIKTRGQQVTLSCSPISGHRSVSWYQQTPGQGLQFLFEYFSETQRNKGNFPGRFSGRQFSNSRSEMNVSTLELGDSALYLCASSTPPPRDRVYEQYFGPGTRLTVT.